Below, 26 T cell receptor beta chains from the same sample are listed, as sequenced in a study of T-cell reconstitution after alpha-beta-depleted transplantation in children. Unique molecular identifiers were incorporated into the prepared TCRbeta library. From the PCR reads, TCRdb called clonotypes with MiXCR, one entry per CDR3 protein. The table lists fewer than 550,000 distinct CDR3 sequences, about 16% of them singletons, with less than 30% in the top ten. The sequencing used PBMCs, mostly from graft donor cells, collected 360 days after TCRalphabeta/CD19-depleted stem cell transplant. These receptors all stem from a boy under two years old who had a stem cell transplant for Wiskott-Aldrich syndrome, so the T cells may come from the graft donor.

V and J are TRBV2 and TRBJ2-1; 13 nucleotides line up with TRBD2. The germline gives CDR1 SNHLY, CDR2 FYNNEI. CDR3 length: 22 amino acids. With V trimmed by 4 bases and J by 0 bases, 18 bases remained unmatched. CDR3 in amino acids: CASSGGQGPGTSGTSSYNEQFF. CDR3 sequence (DNA): TGTGCCAGCAGTGGGGGACAGGGCCCCGGGACTAGCGGGACCAGCTCCTACAATGAGCAGTTCTTC.

V gene TRBV20-1 combines with J gene TRBJ2-1; 9 bases agree with TRBD2. Per the germline V gene, CDR1 is DFQATT and CDR2 is SNEGSKA (reference sequence). The CDR3 consists of 15 residues. Germline trimming cut 2 bases from V and 8 bases from J; bases unmatched to any gene: 10. The CDR3 coding sequence is TGCAGTGCTAGACCAGGACTAGCGAAGGGGCATGAGCAGTTCTTC. This translates into CSARPGLAKGHEQFF.

V gene TRBV6-1 combines with J gene TRBJ2-7, with 14 bases matching TRBD2. V shed 2 bases, J shed 5 bases, and the junction held 5 bases outside the gene matches. Looked up from germline, CDR1 is MNHNS and CDR2 is SASEGT. This CDR3 region has 16 residues. CDR3 DNA: TGTGCCAGCAGTGAAAAGGGACTAGCGGGAGTCGACGAGCAGTACTTC. Translation gives CASSEKGLAGVDEQYF.

A few counts support this clonotype. The genes are TRBV5-6 and TRBJ2-5, with TRBD1 matching 9 bases. V dropped 5 bases and J dropped 8; count of bases not matched to a gene: 10. Per the germline V gene, CDR1 is SGHDT and CDR2 is YYEEEE. The CDR3 loop spans 14 amino acids. CDR3 residues: CASREWDREGTQYF. For the CDR3, the DNA is TGTGCCAGCAGGGAATGGGACAGGGAGGGTACCCAGTACTTC.

This clonotype was counted at least ten times. The chain combines TRBV7-6 with TRBJ2-7; unclear D gene. V gave up 0 bases and J gave up 4 bases, with 13 bases separating them. Germline CDR1 SGHVS, CDR2 FNYEAQ. There are 15 residues in the CDR3. This CDR3 is CASSLANQPQYEQYF. CDR3 sequence (DNA): TGTGCCAGCAGCTTAGCGAATCAGCCTCAATACGAGCAGTACTTC.

The chain links TRBV7-9 to TRBJ2-7, with 11 bases identical to TRBD2. V dropped 7 bases and J dropped 3; count of bases not matched to a gene: 11. From germline, CDR1 is SEHNR and CDR2 FQNEAQ (reference sequence). The CDR3 sequence is 16 residues long. In nucleotides, the CDR3 is TGTGCCAGCACCCAAGCAACTAGCGGGAGTCTCTACGAGCAGTACTTC. Its protein product is CASTQATSGSLYEQYF.

The chain is built from TRBV4-3 and TRBJ2-5; maybe TRBD1 (6 bases). V was cut by 0 bases and J by 3 bases, with 8 bases left in between. The germline gives CDR1 LGHNA, CDR2 YSLEER. The CDR3 extends over 14 amino acids. CDR3 DNA: TGCGCCAGCAGCCAAGATTACAGGGAAGAGACCCAGTACTTC. Translated, it gives CASSQDYREETQYF.

The V call is TRBV11-2, the J call TRBJ2-7, with D perhaps matching TRBD2 (5 bases). The V end lost 3 bases, the J end lost 3 bases, and 15 bases lay between the germline ends. This CDR3 is 15 amino acids long. Germline assignment: CDR1 SGHAT and CDR2 FQNNGV. This CDR3 is CASSLYSRGVYEQYF. The CDR3 region has the DNA TGTGCCAGCAGCTTGTATTCCCGGGGAGTCTACGAGCAGTACTTC.

This clonotype was picked up a small number of times. The V call is TRBV10-3, the J call TRBJ2-5, with D possibly called TRBD1 or TRBD2 (5 bases each). V lost 7 bases, J lost 0 bases, and 12 bases lay in between. Per the germline V gene, CDR1 is ENHRY and CDR2 is SYGVKD. The CDR3 covers 14 residues. In DNA form, the CDR3 reads TGTGCCATCAAAGGGACCTCGTACCAAGAGACCCAGTACTTC. Its translation: CAIKGTSYQETQYF.

There are many counts of this clonotype. V gene TRBV6-6 combines with J gene TRBJ2-1; D unclear. Germline CDR1 MNHNY, CDR2 SVGAGI (reference sequence). The V end was cut by 0 bases, the J end by 13 bases, with 13 bases between. The CDR3 length is 13 residues. In DNA form, the CDR3 reads TGTGCCAGCAGTTACTCGAATCCTTACTCCCAGTTCTTC. Amino acid sequence: CASSYSNPYSQFF.

The chain couples TRBV20-1 to TRBJ1-1, with D hard to call. Germline V lookup: CDR1 DFQATT, CDR2 SNEGSKA (reference sequence). Trimming pared 3 bases from V and 6 bases from J, leaving 14 bases between. The CDR3 runs 13 residues. The CDR3 DNA is TGCAGTGCTAGTTATCTCATAGTGGCTGAAGCTTTCTTT. Amino acid sequence: CSASYLIVAEAFF.

The CDR3 DNA sequence: TGCAGCGTTGGTACTAGCGGAAGCTACGAGCAGTACTTC. Its translation is CSVGTSGSYEQYF. The chain links TRBV29-1 to TRBJ2-7; 8 nucleotides line up with TRBD2. V was pared by 4 bases and J by 3 bases, with 5 bases of the junction left unmatched. Germline-derived CDR1 and CDR2 are SQVTM and ANQGSEA. The CDR3 spans 13 residues.

The chain couples TRBV12-3 or TRBV12-4 to TRBJ2-5; D might be TRBD1 (6 bases). The CDR3 has 16 amino acids. V was clipped by 5 bases and J by 2 bases, with 18 bases between them. Here the CDR3 reads CASSPTLRGYQETQYF. DNA for the CDR3: TGTGCCAGCAGTCCGACCCTTAGGGGGTATCAAGAGACCCAGTACTTC.

The chain employs TRBV5-1 and TRBJ2-7, with a weak D call TRBD1 (6 bases). Between the trimmed V and J ends, which lost 2 bases and 2 bases, there was a span of 11 bases. Germline loops: CDR1 SGHRS, CDR2 YFSETQ. This CDR3 is built from 14 residues. CDR3 region: CASSFTGPAYEQYF. The DNA of the CDR3 is TGCGCCAGCAGCTTTACAGGGCCGGCCTACGAGCAGTACTTC.

About this clonotype itself: An end of the junction differs from the germline gene, which may be a read error. J is TRBJ2-4 and V is TRBV7-2; tentatively, D is TRBD1 (6 bases). The CDR3 spans 14 residues. Germline lookup yields CDR1 SGHTA and CDR2 FQGNSA. CDR3 amino acids: CVSSLTPGQNIQYF. CDR3 DNA: TGTGTCAGCAGCTTAACCCCTGGACAGAACATTCAGTACTTC. Complete variable domain (other parts from reference TRBV7-2 and TRBJ2-4): GAGVSQSPSNKVTEKGKDVELRCDPISGHTALYWYRQSLGQGLEFLIYFQGNSAPDKSGLPSDRFSAERTGGSVSTLTIQRTQQEDSAVYLCVSSLTPGQNIQYFGAGTRLSVL.

The chain is built from TRBV5-1 and TRBJ2-5; D tentatively reads TRBD1 or TRBD2 (5 bases each). Deletions cut 1 base from V and 5 bases from J, with 9 bases between. CDR3 length equals 13 residues. Germline values: CDR1 SGHRS, CDR2 YFSETQ. CDR3 in amino acids: CASSLKGEETQYF. For the CDR3, the DNA is TGCGCCAGCAGCTTGAAAGGGGAGGAGACCCAGTACTTC.

This rearrangement joins TRBV29-1 to TRBJ2-7, with D possibly TRBD2 on 5 matching bases. The germline V gene encodes CDR1 SQVTM and CDR2 ANQGSEA. The CDR3 contains 13 residues. Trimming removed 7 bases from V and 6 bases from J, with 19 bases in between. CDR3 sequence (DNA): TGCAGCGGCGGTCACGGGAAGGAAGCCGAGCAGTACTTC. Encoded protein: CSGGHGKEAEQYF.

This chain joins TRBV5-6 and TRBJ2-1, with 8 bases that match TRBD2. J was trimmed by 4 bases and V by 5 bases; bases with no gene match: 8. The CDR3 is 15 residues long. Germline V lookup: CDR1 SGHDT, CDR2 YYEEEE. CDR3 nucleotide sequence: TGTGCCAGCAGGCTCGAGCGGGAGTTATACAATGAGCAGTTCTTC. Translated: CASRLERELYNEQFF. Complete variable domain (other parts from reference TRBV5-6 and TRBJ2-1): DAGVTQSPTHLIKTRGQQVTLRCSPKSGHDTVSWYQQALGQGPQFIFQYYEEEERQRGNFPDRFSGHQFPNYSSELNVNALLLGDSALYLCASRLERELYNEQFFGPGTRLTVL.

This clonotype has at least ten counts. The CDR3 region is CAIKSGKDPTYEQYF. CDR3 DNA sequence: TGTGCCATCAAAAGTGGGAAGGACCCTACGTACGAGCAGTACTTC. The chain carries TRBV10-3 and TRBJ2-7; no clear D. Trimming left V 7 bases short and J 4 bases short, with 20 bases between. This CDR3 comprises 15 residues. Germline V lookup: CDR1 ENHRY, CDR2 SYGVKD.

The chain combines TRBV20-1 with TRBJ2-2, with D tentatively TRBD1 or TRBD2 (5 bases each). Trimming removed 1 base from V and 5 bases from J, with 17 bases in between. Per the germline V gene, CDR1 is DFQATT and CDR2 is SNEGSKA (reference sequence). The CDR3 runs 16 residues. CDR3 protein: CSARATGGRRTGELFF. In DNA form, the CDR3 reads TGCAGTGCTAGAGCCACAGGAGGTCGAAGGACCGGGGAGCTGTTTTTT.

Remarks on this clonotype: The limits of the CDR3 on the DNA are not certain, so only TCRdb's listed CDR3 is given. This chain joins TRBV19 and TRBJ2-5; TRBD2, the table's D call, was not compared with the DNA. The CDR3 contains 15 residues when both ends are counted. Looked up from germline, CDR1 is LNHDA and CDR2 is SQIVND (reference sequence). CDR3 sequence: CASSTSGPRQETQYF.

In this sample, this clonotype turned up a few times. The CDR3 sequence: CASSLFQRGLHTGELFF. DNA of the CDR3: TGCGCCAGCAGCTTGTTCCAGCGGGGGTTACACACCGGGGAGCTGTTTTTT. This rearrangement joins TRBV5-1 to TRBJ2-2, with 8 bases fitting TRBD2. Per germline, CDR1 SGHRS and CDR2 YFSETQ. Losses at the gene ends were 1 base for V and 3 bases for J; bases not matched to a gene: 8. The CDR3 covers 17 residues. The variable domain in full, with the rest retrieved from reference TRBV5-1 and TRBJ2-2, is KAGVTQTPRYLIKTRGQQVTLSCSPISGHRSVSWYQQTPGQGLQFLFEYFSETQRNKGNFPGRFSGRQFSNSRSEMNVSTLELGDSALYLCASSLFQRGLHTGELFFGEGSRLTVL.

The chain recombines TRBV6-1 with TRBJ2-1; D is unclear. Trimming removed 6 bases at V and 4 bases at J, with 16 bases between. The CDR3 has 15 amino acids. The germline V gene encodes CDR1 MNHNS and CDR2 SASEGT. CDR3 nucleotides: TGTGCCAGCAGGCCCCAGACTCTGGCTTACAATGAGCAGTTCTTC. It encodes CASRPQTLAYNEQFF.

This rearrangement joins TRBV28 to TRBJ1-5, with a tentative D call TRBD1 (6 bases). This CDR3 is built from 12 residues. The V gene lost 8 bases and the J gene lost 9 bases, with 14 bases spanning the gap. CDR1 MDHEN and CDR2 SYDVKM come from the germline V gene. CDR3 protein: CASRGGPRPQHF. For the CDR3, the DNA is TGTGCCAGCCGGGGGGGGCCAAGGCCCCAGCATTTT. Looking up the rest from reference TRBV28 and TRBJ1-5 gives the full variable domain: DVKVTQSSRYLVKRTGEKVFLECVQDMDHENMFWYRQDPGLGLRLIYFSYDVKMKEKGDIPEGYSVSREKKERFSLILESASTNQTSMYLCASRGGPRPQHFGDGTRLSIL.

This clonotype has just a few counts. The chain employs TRBV5-1 and TRBJ2-2; D is tentatively TRBD1 or TRBD2 (5 bases each). Germline assignment: CDR1 SGHRS and CDR2 YFSETQ. The V end lost 6 bases, the J end lost 1 base, and 16 bases lay between the germline ends. CDR3 length equals 16 residues. The CDR3 loop is CASTLSGLLNTGELFF. For the CDR3, the DNA is TGCGCCAGCACCTTATCGGGGCTTCTGAACACCGGGGAGCTGTTTTTT.

The V and J genes are TRBV7-9 and TRBJ2-3; D might be TRBD1 (5 bases). CDR1 SEHNR and CDR2 FQNEAQ come from the germline V gene (reference sequence). The CDR3 runs to 15 residues. V lost 5 bases, J lost 0 bases, and 12 bases lay in between. The CDR3 loop reads CASSTRQFSTDTQYF. The CDR3 DNA follows: TGTGCCAGCAGCACTCGACAGTTTAGCACAGATACGCAGTATTTT.